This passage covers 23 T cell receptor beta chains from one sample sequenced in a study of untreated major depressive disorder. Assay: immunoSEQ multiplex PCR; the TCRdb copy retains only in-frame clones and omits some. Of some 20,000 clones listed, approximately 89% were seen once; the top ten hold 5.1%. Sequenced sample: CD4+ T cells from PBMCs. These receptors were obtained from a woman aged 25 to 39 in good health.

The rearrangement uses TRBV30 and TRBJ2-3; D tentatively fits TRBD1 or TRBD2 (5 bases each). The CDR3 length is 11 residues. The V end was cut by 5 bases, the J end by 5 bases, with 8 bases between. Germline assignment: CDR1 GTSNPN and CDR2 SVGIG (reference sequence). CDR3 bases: TGTGCCTGGGAGAGGGGAGATACGCAGTATTTT. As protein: CAWERGDTQYF.

Here the CDR3 reads CASSLVGTSAYEQYF. The CDR3 nucleotides read TGTGCCAGCAGCTTAGTTGGGACTAGCGCCTACGAGCAGTACTTC. The chain has TRBV7-2 and TRBJ2-7; TRBD2 aligns across 10 bases. Trimming at V came to 1 base and at J to 2 bases, leaving 2 bases not matched to a gene. The V gene's germline CDR1 is SGHTA and CDR2 FQGNSA. This CDR3 is built from 15 residues.

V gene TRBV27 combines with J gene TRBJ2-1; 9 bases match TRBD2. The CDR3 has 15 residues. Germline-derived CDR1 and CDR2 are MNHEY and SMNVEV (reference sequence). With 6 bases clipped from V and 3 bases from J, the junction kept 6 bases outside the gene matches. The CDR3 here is CASRLRGGNYNEQFF. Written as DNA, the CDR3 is TGTGCCAGCAGGTTGCGGGGGGGAAACTACAATGAGCAGTTCTTC.

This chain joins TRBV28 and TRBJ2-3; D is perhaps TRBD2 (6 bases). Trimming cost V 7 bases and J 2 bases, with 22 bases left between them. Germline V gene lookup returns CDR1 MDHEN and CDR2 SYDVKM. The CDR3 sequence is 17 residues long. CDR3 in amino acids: CASTPSGLATYTDTQYF. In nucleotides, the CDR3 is TGTGCCAGCACGCCTTCCGGGCTAGCGACCTACACAGATACGCAGTATTTT.

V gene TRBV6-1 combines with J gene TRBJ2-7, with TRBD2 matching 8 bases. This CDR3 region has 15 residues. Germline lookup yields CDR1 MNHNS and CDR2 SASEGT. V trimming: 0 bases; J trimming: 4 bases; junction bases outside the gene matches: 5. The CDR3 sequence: CASSEAPAGVYEQYF. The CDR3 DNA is TGTGCCAGCAGTGAAGCCCCAGCGGGGGTTTACGAGCAGTACTTC.

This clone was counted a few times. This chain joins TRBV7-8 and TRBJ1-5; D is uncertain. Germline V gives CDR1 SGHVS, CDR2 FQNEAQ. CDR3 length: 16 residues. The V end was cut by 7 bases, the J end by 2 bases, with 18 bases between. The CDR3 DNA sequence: TGTGCCAGCACCCTTCGGAGGGAAAGGCGCAATCAGCCCCAGCATTTT. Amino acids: CASTLRRERRNQPQHF. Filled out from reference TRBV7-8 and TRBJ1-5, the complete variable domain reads GAGVSQSPRYKVAKRGQDVALRCDPISGHVSLFWYQQALGQGPEFLTYFQNEAQLDKSGLPSDRFFAERPEGSVSTLKIQRTQQEDSAVYLCASTLRRERRNQPQHFGDGTRLSIL.

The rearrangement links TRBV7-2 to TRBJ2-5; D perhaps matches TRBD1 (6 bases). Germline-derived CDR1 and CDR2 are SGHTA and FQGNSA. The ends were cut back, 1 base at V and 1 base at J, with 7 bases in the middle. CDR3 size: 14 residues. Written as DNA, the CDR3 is TGTGCCAGCAGCTTAGTGGGGGCCCAAGAGACCCAGTACTTC. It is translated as CASSLVGAQETQYF.

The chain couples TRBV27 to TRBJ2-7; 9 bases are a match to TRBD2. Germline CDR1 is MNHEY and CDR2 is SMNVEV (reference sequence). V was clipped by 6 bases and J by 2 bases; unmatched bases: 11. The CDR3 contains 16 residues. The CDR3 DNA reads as TGTGCCAGCAGCCGGGCGGGTGGACTAGCGACCTACGAGCAGTACTTC. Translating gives CASSRAGGLATYEQYF.

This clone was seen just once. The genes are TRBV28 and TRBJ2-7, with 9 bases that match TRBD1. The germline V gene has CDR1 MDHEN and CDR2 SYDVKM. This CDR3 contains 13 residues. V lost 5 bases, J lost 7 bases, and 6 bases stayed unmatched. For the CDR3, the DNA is TGTGCCAGCAGTCCGGGACAGGGCACTGAGCAGTACTTC. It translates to CASSPGQGTEQYF. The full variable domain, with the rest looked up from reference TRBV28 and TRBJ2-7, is DVKVTQSSRYLVKRTGEKVFLECVQDMDHENMFWYRQDPGLGLRLIYFSYDVKMKEKGDIPEGYSVSREKKERFSLILESASTNQTSMYLCASSPGQGTEQYFGPGTRLTVT.

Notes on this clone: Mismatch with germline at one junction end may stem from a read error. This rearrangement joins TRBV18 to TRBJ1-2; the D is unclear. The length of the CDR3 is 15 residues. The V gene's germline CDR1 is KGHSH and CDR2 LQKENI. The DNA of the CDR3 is TGTGCCAGCTCACCACCCTCCCTACCTAACTATGGCTACGCCTTC. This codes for CASSPPSLPNYGYAF. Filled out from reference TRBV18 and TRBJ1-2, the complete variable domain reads NAGVMQNPRHLVRRRGQEARLRCSPMKGHSHVYWYRQLPEEGLKFMVYLQKENIIDESGMPKERFSAEFPKEGPSILRIQQVVRGDSAAYFCASSPPSLPNYGYAFGSGTRLTVV.

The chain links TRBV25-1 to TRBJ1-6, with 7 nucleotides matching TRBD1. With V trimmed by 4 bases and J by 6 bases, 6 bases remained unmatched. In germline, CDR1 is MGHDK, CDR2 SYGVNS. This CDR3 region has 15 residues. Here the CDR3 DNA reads TGTGCCAGCAGTGCGTTAGACAGGGTTAATTCACCCCTCCACTTT. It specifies CASSALDRVNSPLHF.

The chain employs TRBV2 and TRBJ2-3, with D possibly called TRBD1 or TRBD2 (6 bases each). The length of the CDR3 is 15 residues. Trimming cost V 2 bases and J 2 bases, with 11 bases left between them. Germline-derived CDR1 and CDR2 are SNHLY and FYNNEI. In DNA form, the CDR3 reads TGTGCCAGCAGTGAATCGGGGGCGTACACAGATACGCAGTATTTT. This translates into CASSESGAYTDTQYF.

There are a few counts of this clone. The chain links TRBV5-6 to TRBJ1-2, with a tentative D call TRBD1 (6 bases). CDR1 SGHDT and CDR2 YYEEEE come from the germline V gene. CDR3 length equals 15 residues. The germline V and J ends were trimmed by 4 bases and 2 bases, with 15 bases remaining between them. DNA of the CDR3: TGTGCCAGCAGCGCTAGGGGGAGTTCCAACTATGGCTACACCTTC. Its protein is CASSARGSSNYGYTF.

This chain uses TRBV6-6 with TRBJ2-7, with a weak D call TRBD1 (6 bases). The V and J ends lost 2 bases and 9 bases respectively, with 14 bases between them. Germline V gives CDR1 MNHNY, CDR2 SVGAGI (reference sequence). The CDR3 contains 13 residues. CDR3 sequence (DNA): TGTGCCAGCAGTTACATTACTCAGGGGTGGCAGTACTTC. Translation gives CASSYITQGWQYF.

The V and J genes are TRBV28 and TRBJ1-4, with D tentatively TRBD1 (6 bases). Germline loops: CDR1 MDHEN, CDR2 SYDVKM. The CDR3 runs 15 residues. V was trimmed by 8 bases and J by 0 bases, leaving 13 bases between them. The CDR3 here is CASLRTVATNEKLFF. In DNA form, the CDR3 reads TGTGCCAGCCTTCGGACAGTTGCAACTAATGAAAAACTGTTTTTT.

The CDR3 sequence: CASSLANTPQTQYF. The CDR3 DNA is TGTGCCAGCAGCTTGGCCAACACCCCGCAGACCCAGTACTTC. The chain is built from TRBV5-6 and TRBJ2-5; D is unclear. This CDR3 is 14 amino acids long. The V gene's germline CDR1 is SGHDT and CDR2 YYEEEE. Trimming cost V 0 bases and J 6 bases, with 12 bases left between them.

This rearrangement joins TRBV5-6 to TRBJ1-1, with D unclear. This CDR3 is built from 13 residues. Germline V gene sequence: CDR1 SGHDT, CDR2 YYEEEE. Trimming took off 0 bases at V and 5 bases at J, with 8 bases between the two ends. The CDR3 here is CASSLADKTEAFF. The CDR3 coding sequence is TGTGCCAGCAGCTTGGCAGACAAGACTGAAGCTTTCTTT.

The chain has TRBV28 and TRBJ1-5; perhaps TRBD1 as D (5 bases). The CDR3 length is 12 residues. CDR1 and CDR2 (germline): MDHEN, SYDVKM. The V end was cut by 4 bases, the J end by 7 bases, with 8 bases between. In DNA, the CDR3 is TGTGCCAGCAGTTCCTGGGGGCAGCCCCAGCATTTT. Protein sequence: CASSSWGQPQHF.

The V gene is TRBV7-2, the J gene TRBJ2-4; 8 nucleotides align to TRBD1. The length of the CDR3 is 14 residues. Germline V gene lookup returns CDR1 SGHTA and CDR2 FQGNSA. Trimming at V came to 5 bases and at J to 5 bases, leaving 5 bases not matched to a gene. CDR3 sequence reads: CASSLSRGQNIQYF. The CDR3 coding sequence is TGTGCCAGCAGCCTGAGCAGGGGGCAAAACATTCAGTACTTC.

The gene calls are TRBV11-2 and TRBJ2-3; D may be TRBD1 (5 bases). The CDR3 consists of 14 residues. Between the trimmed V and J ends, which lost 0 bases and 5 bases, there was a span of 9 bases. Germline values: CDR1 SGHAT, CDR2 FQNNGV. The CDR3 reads CASSLDRGRDTQYF. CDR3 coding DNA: TGTGCCAGCAGCTTAGATAGGGGTAGAGATACGCAGTATTTT. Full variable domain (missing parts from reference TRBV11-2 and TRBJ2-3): EAGVAQSPRYKIIEKRQSVAFWCNPISGHATLYWYQQILGQGPKLLIQFQNNGVVDDSQLPKDRFSAERLKGVDSTLKIQPAKLEDSAVYLCASSLDRGRDTQYFGPGTRLTVL.

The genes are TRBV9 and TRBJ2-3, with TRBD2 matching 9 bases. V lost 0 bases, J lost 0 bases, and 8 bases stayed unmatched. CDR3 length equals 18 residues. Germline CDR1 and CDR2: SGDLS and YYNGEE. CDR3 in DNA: TGTGCCAGCAGCGTAGGCAGTAGCGGGGGTATCAGCACAGATACGCAGTATTTT. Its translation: CASSVGSSGGISTDTQYF. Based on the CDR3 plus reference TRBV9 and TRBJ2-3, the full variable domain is DSGVTQTPKHLITATGQRVTLRCSPRSGDLSVYWYQQSLDQGLQFLIQYYNGEERAKGNILERFSAQQFPDLHSELNLSSLELGDSALYFCASSVGSSGGISTDTQYFGPGTRLTVL.

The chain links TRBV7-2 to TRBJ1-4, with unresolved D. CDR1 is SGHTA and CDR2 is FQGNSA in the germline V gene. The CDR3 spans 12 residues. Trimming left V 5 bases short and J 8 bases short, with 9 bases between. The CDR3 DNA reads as TGTGCCAGCAGCCCCCCGGGGGAAAAACTGTTTTTT. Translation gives CASSPPGEKLFF.

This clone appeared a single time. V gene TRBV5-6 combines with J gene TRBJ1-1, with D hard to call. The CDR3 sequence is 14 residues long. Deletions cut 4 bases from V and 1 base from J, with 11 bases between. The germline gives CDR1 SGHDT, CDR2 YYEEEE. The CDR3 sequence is CASSAHGGNTEAFF. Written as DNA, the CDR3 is TGTGCCAGCAGCGCCCATGGCGGGAACACTGAAGCTTTCTTT.